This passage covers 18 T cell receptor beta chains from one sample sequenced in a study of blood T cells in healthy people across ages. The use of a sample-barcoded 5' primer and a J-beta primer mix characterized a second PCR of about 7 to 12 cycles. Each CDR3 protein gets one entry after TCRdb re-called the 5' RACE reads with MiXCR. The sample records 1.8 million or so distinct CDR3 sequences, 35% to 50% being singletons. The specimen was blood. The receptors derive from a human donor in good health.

This chain's CDR3 is CASILAGGLEPSTDTQYF. The CDR3 region has the DNA TGCGCCAGCATACTAGCGGGGGGCCTTGAACCAAGCACAGATACGCAGTATTTT. The chain couples TRBV5-1 to TRBJ2-3; 12 bases match TRBD2. V lost 6 bases to trimming and J lost 0 bases; unmatched junction nucleotides: 11. Germline CDR1 reads SGHRS; CDR2 reads YFSETQ. The CDR3 totals 18 residues. The full variable domain, completed using reference TRBV5-1 and TRBJ2-3, is KAGVTQTPRYLIKTRGQQVTLSCSPISGHRSVSWYQQTPGQGLQFLFEYFSETQRNKGNFPGRFSGRQFSNSRSEMNVSTLELGDSALYLCASILAGGLEPSTDTQYFGPGTRLTVL.

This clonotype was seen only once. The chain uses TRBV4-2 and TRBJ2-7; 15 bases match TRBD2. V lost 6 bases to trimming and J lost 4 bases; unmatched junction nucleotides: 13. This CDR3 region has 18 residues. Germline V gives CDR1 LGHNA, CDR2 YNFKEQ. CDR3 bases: TGTGCCAGCAGGCCCGTTGATGGGACTAGCGGGGGGTTATACGAGCAGTACTTC. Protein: CASRPVDGTSGGLYEQYF.

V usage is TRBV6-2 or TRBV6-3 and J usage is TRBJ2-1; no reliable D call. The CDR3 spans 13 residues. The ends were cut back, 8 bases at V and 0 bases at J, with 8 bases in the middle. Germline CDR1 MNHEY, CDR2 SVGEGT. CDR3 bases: TGTGCCAGCCGTTTCGACTCCTACAATGAGCAGTTCTTC. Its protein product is CASRFDSYNEQFF.

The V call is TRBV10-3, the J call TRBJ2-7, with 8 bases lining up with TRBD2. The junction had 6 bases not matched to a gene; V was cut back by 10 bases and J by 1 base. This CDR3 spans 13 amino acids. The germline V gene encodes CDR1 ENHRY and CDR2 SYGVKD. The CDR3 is CATNSGESYEQYF. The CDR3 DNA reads TGTGCCACCAATAGCGGGGAGTCCTACGAGCAGTACTTC.

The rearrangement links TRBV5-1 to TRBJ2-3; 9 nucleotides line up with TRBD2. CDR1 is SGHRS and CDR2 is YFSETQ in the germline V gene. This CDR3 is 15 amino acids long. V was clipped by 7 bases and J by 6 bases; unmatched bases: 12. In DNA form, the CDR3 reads TGCGCCAGCGGCGAGCGGGGGGCACACGGGGATACGCAGTATTTT. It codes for CASGERGAHGDTQYF.

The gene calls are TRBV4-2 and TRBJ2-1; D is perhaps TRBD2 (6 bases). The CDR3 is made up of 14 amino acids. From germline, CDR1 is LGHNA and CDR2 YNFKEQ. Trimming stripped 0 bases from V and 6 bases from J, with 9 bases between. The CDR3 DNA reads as TGTGCCAGCAGCCAAGAGCTGGGGGGCAATGAGCAGTTCTTC. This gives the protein CASSQELGGNEQFF.

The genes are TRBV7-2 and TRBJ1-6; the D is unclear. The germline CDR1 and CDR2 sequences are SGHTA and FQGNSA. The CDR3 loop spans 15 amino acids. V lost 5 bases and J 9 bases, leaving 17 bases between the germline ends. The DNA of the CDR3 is TGTGCCAGCAGCGCCTTCAGAGGCACAGTTTCACCCCTCCACTTT. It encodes CASSAFRGTVSPLHF.

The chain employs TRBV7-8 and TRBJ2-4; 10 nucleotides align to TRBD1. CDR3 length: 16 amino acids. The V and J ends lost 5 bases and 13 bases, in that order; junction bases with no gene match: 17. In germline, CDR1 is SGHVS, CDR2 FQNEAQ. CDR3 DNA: TGTGCCAGCAGCCCCACCGGGACAGGGGATCGGTGGGAGCAGTACTTC. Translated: CASSPTGTGDRWEQYF.

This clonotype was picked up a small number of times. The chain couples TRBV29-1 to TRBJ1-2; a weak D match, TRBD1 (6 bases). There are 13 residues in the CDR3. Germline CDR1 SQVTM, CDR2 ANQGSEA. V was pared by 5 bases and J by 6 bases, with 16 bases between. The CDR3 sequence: CSVFGGAGDGYTF. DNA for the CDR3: TGCAGCGTTTTCGGGGGCGCGGGTGATGGCTACACCTTC.

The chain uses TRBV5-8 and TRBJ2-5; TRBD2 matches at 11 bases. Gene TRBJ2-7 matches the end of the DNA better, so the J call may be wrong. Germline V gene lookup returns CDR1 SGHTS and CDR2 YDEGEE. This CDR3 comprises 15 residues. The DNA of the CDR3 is TGTGCCAGCAGCCGACTAGCGGGGTACTCCTACGAGCAGTACTTC. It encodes CASSRLAGYSYEQYF.

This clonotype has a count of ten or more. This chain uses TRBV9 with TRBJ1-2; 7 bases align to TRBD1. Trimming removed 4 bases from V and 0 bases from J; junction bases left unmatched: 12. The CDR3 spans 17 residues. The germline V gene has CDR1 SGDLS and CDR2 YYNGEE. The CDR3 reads CASSPMALGTANYGYTF. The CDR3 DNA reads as TGTGCCAGCAGCCCTATGGCACTAGGGACAGCTAACTATGGCTACACCTTC.

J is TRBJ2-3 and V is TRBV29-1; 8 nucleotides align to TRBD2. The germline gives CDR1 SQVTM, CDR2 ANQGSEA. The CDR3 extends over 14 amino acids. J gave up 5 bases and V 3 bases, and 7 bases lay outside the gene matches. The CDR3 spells CSVEAGGPQDTQYF. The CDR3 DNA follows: TGCAGCGTTGAGGCGGGGGGCCCTCAAGATACGCAGTATTTT.

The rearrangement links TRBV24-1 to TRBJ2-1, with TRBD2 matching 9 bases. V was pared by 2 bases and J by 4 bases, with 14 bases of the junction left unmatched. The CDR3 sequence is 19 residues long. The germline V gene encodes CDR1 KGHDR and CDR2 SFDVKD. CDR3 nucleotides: TGTGCCACCAGTGATTCTTCGGGGGCAAGCGGGGGGTCTTACAATGAGCAGTTCTTC. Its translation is CATSDSSGASGGSYNEQFF.

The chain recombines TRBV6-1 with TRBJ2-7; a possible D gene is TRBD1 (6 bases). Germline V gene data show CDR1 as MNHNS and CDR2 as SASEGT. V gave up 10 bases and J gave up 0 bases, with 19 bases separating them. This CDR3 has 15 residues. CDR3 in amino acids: CATSLDSVYSYEQYF. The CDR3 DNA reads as TGTGCCACCTCTTTGGACAGCGTCTACTCCTACGAGCAGTACTTC.

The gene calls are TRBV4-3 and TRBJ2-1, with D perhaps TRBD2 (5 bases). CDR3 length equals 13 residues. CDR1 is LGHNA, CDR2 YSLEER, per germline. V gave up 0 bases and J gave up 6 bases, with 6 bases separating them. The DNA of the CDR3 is TGCGCCAGCAGCCAAGACAGCGGCAATGAGCAGTTCTTC. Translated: CASSQDSGNEQFF.

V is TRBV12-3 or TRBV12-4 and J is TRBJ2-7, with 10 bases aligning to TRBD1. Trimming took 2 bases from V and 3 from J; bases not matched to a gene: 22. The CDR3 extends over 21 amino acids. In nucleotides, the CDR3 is TGTGCCAGCAGTTTATCCTTTCCAGTAAAATTAACGGGACAGGGGAACTACGAGCAGTACTTC. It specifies CASSLSFPVKLTGQGNYEQYF.

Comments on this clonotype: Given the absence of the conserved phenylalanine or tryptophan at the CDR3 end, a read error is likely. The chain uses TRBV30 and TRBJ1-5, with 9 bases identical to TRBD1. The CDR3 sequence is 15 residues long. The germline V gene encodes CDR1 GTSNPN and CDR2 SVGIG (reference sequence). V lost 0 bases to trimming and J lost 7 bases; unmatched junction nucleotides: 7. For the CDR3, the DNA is TGTGCCTGGAGTGTCATGGGACAGGGCGGGCAGCCCCAGCATTTG. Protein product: CAWSVMGQGGQPQHL.

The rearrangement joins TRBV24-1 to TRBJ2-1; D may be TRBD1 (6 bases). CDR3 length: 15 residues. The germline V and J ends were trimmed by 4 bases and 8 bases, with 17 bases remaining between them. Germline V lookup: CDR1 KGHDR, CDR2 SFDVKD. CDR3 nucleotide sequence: TGTGCCACCAGTGAGGCCACAGGGTTGGGGCATGAGCAGTTCTTC. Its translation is CATSEATGLGHEQFF.